This TCR beta chain was sequenced during a study of T cell responses to AZD1222 COVID-19 vaccine. Study-level points and caveats: The breadth and depth of Spike-specific TCRs increased once two AZD1222 doses had been given. Regions 160-218 and 743-854 held dominance among vaccine-associated CD4 TCRs, which spanned spike. Females outnumbered males among donors, who were mostly white British; clonal diversity was possibly underestimated. Reportedly, nearly half of unique spike TCRs recognized epitopes outside B.1.351/B.1.1.7 mutations.

Here immunoSEQ multiplex PCR was the method, and the copy in TCRdb shows in-frame clones only, minus some. The table lists about 120,000 clones, more than 75% of them singletons, with approximately 20% in the top ten. As concerns this clone: No antigen is known for it.

The CDR3 covers 16 residues. The V gene end was trimmed by 4 bases and the J gene end by 6 bases; junction bases not matched to a gene: 10. Germline V gene lookup returns CDR1 KGHDR and CDR2 SFDVKD. This receptor was identified in an adult in good health. V gene TRBV24-1 combines with J gene TRBJ2-7; 11 nucleotides agree with TRBD1. This specimen was peripheral blood, taken on day 0 of AZD1222 vaccination. CDR3 protein: CATSDPSGTGGGEQYF. The CDR3 DNA follows: TGTGCCACCAGTGACCCTTCGGGGACAGGGGGAGGCGAGCAGTACTTC.